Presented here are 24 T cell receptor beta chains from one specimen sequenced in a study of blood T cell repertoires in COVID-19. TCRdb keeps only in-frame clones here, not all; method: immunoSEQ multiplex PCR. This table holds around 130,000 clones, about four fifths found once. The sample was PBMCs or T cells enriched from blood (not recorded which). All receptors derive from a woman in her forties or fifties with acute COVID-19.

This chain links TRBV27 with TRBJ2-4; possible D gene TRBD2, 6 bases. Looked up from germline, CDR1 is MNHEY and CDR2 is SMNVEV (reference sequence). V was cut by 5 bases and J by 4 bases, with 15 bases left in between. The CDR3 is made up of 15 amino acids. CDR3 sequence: CASSSRGRKKNIQYF. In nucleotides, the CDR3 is TGTGCCAGCAGTAGCCGGGGGAGGAAGAAAAACATTCAGTACTTC.

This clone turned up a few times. CDR3 in DNA: TGTGCCAGCAGCTTAAGAAACGGGGACAATGAGCAGTTCTTC. This gives the protein CASSLRNGDNEQFF. V and J are TRBV5-6 and TRBJ2-1; maybe TRBD2 (5 bases). Germline CDR1 SGHDT, CDR2 YYEEEE. This CDR3 is 14 amino acids long. V lost 2 bases, J lost 5 bases, and 11 bases lay in between.

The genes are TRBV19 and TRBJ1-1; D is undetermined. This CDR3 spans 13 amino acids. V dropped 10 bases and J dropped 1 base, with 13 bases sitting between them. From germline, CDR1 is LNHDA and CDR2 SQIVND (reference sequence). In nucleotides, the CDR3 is TGTGCCACTAATACCGGGTGGAACACTGAAGCTTTCTTT. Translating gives CATNTGWNTEAFF.

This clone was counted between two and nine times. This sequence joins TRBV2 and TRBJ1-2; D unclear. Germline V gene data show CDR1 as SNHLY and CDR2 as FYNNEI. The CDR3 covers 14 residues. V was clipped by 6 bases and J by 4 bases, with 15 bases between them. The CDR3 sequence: CASSLETSSYGYTF. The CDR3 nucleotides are TGTGCCAGCAGCCTAGAGACGAGTAGCTATGGCTACACCTTC. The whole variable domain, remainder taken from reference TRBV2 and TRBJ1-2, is EPEVTQTPSHQVTQMGQEVILRCVPISNHLYFYWYRQILGQKVEFLVSFYNNEISEKSEIFDDQFSVERPDGSNFTLKIRSTKLEDSAMYFCASSLETSSYGYTFGSGTRLTVV.

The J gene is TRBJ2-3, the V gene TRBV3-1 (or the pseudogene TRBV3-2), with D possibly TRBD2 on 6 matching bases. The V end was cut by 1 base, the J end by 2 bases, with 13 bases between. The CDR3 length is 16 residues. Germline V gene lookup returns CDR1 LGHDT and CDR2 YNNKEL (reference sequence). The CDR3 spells CASSQATDYATDTQYF. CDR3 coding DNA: TGTGCCAGCAGCCAAGCTACGGACTACGCCACAGATACGCAGTATTTT.

CDR3 nucleotide sequence: TGTGCCAGCAGTTTAAATGCGGGAGCGGGTGATACGCAGTATTTT. Residues: CASSLNAGAGDTQYF. The gene calls are TRBV27 and TRBJ2-3; 7 bases map to TRBD2. Germline loops: CDR1 MNHEY, CDR2 SMNVEV (reference sequence). Trimming took 2 bases from V and 6 from J; bases not matched to a gene: 8. The CDR3 is 15 residues long.

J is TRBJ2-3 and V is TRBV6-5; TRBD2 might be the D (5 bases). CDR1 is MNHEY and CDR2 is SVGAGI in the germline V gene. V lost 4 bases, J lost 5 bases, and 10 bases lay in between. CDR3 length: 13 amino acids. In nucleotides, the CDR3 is TGTGCCAGCAGTTGGGAGATCGGAGATACGCAGTATTTT. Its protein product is CASSWEIGDTQYF.

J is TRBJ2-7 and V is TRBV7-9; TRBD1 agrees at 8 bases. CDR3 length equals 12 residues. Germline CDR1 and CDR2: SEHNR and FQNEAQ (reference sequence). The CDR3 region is CASRGPSYEQYF. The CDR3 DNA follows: TGTGCATCCAGGGGGCCCTCCTACGAGCAGTACTTC.

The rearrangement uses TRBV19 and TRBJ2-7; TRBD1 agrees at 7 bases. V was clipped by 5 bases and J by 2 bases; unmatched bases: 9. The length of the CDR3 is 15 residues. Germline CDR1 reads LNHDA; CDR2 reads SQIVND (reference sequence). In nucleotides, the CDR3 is TGTGCCAGTAGTCAAATGACAGGGTCTACCTACGAGCAGTACTTC. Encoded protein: CASSQMTGSTYEQYF.

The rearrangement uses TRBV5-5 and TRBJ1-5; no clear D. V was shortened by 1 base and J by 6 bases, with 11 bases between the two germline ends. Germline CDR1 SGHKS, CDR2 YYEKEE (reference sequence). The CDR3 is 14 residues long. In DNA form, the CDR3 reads TGTGCCAGCAGCTTGAGTCACGGGGTTCAGCCCCAGCATTTT. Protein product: CASSLSHGVQPQHF. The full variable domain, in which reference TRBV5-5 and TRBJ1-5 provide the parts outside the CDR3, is DAGVTQSPTHLIKTRGQQVTLRCSPISGHKSVSWYQQVLGQGPQFIFQYYEKEERGRGNFPDRFSARQFPNYSSELNVNALLLGDSALYLCASSLSHGVQPQHFGDGTRLSIL.

The CDR3 bases are TGCAGCGTTGAAGACTTGGGGGCTCCTTCCAATGAGCAGTTCTTC. It specifies CSVEDLGAPSNEQFF. The genes are TRBV29-1 and TRBJ2-1, with a tentative D call TRBD1 (6 bases). The CDR3 sequence is 15 residues long. Trimming removed 0 bases from V and 6 bases from J, with 15 bases in between. The germline gives CDR1 SQVTM, CDR2 ANQGSEA.

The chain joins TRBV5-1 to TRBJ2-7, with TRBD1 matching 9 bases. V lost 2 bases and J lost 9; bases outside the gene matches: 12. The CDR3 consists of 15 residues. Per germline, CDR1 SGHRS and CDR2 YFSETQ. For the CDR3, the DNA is TGCGCCAGCAGCTTAGGGGGACAGGGTACTGGTTGGCAGTACTTC. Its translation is CASSLGGQGTGWQYF.

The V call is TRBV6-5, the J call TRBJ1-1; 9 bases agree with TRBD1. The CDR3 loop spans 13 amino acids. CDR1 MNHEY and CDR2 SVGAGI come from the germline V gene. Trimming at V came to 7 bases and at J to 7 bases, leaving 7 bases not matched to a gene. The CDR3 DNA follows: TGTGCCAGCAAGCGGGACAGGGACTTTGAAGCTTTCTTT. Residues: CASKRDRDFEAFF.

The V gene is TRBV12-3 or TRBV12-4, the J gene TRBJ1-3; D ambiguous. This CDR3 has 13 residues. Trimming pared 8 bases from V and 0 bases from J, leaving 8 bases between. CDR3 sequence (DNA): TGTGCCAGCTTCCACAGCTCTGGAAACACCATATATTTT. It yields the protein CASFHSSGNTIYF.

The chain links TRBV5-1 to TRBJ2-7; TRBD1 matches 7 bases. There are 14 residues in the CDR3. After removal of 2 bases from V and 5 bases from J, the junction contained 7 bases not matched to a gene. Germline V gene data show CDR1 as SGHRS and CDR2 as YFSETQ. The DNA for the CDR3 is TGCGCCAGCAGCTTAAAACAGGGGCGCGACGAGCAGTACTTC. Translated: CASSLKQGRDEQYF.

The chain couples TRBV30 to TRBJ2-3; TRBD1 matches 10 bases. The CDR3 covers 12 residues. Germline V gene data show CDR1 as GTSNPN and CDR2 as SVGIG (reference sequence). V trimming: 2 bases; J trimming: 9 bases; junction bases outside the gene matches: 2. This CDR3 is CAWSLDRGTQYF. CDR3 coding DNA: TGTGCCTGGAGTCTGGACAGGGGGACGCAGTATTTT.

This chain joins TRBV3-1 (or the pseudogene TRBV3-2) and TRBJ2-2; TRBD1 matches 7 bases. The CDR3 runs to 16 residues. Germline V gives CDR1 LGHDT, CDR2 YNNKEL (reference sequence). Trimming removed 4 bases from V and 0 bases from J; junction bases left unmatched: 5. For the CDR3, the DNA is TGTGCCAGCAGCCTTTCCGGGACAGCGAACACCGGGGAGCTGTTTTTT. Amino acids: CASSLSGTANTGELFF.

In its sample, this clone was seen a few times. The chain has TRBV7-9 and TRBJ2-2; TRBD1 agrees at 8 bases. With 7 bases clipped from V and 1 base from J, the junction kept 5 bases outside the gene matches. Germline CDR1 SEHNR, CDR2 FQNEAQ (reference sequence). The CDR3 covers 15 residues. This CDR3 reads CASTTGQGNTGELFF. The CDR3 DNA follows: TGTGCCAGCACGACCGGACAGGGGAACACCGGGGAGCTGTTTTTT.

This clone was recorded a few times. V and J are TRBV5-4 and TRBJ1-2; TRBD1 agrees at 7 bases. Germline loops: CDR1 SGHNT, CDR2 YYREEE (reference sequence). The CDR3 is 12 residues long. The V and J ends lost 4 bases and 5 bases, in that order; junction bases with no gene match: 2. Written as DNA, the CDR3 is TGTGCCAGCAGCACAGGGGAGTATGGCTACACCTTC. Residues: CASSTGEYGYTF.

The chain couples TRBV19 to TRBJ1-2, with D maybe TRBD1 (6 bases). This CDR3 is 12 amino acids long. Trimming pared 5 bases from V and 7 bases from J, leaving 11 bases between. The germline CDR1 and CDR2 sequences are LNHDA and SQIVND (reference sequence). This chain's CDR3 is CASSGGTFGYTF. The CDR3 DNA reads TGTGCCAGTAGTGGTGGGACATTTGGCTACACCTTC.

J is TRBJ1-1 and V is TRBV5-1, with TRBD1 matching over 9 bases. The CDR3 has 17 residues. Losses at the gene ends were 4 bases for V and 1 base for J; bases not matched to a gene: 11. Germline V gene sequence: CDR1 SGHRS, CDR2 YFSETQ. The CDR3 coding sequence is TGCGCCAGCAGCGCGGGGACAGGGTTCGGGGGGAACACTGAAGCTTTCTTT. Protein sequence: CASSAGTGFGGNTEAFF.

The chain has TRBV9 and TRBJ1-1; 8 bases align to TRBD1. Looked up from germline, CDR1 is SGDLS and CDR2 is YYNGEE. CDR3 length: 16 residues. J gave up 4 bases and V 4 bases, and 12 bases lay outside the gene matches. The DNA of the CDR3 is TGTGCCAGCAGCCCTCAGACAGGGGCCTACGTCACTGAAGCTTTCTTT. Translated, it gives CASSPQTGAYVTEAFF.

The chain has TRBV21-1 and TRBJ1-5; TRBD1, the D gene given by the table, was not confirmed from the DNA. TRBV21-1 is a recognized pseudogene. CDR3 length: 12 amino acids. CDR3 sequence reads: CASSNRNQPQHF. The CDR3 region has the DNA TGTGCCAGCAGCAACAGGAATCAGCCCCAGCATTTT.

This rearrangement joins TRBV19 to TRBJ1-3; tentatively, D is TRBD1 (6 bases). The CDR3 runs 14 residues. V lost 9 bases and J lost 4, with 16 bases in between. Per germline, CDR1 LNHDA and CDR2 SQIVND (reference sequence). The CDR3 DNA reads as TGTGCCAGCAAGACAGGTGTGGTCGGAAACACCATATATTTT. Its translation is CASKTGVVGNTIYF.